The clone carrying this T cell receptor beta chain showed up just a few times. Antigen specificity is unknown. This sample is drawn from a study of T cell repertoires in cytomegalovirus infection. Study findings and constraints: Clonotype analysis showed dominance of the ex vivo response by HLA-C-restricted CMV-specific TCR beta clonotypes.

TCRdb analysed the reads with MiXCR anew, one entry per CDR3 protein. The profile shows a few hundred thousand distinct CDR3 sequences, about 32% of them singletons. V shed 3 bases and J shed 2 bases, with 13 bases lying between them. This CDR3 spans 15 amino acids. Germline V gene data show CDR1 as SGHTS and CDR2 as YDEGEE. The receptor was isolated from a human donor in good health (CMV status not recorded). Some clones in this sample may be carry-over from other donors' samples. This chain connects TRBV5-8 to TRBJ2-3; weak D call: TRBD1 (7 bases). The material was cultured PBMCs, obtained from culture after CMV antigen stimulation. The CDR3 DNA reads as TGTGCCAGCAGCTACCGCGGGACAGCCACAGATACGCAGTATTTT. Amino acids: CASSYRGTATDTQYF.